This record looks at one T cell receptor beta chain sequence and its context. What it binds is unknown. Described time point: neoterminal ileum biopsy at postoperative endoscopy, about 6 months after surgery. Here immunoSEQ multiplex PCR was the method, and the copy in TCRdb shows in-frame clones only, minus some. The sample lists some 10,000 clones, around 72% seen once, with around 15% in the top ten. The sample is drawn from a study of T cell repertoires in ileal Crohn's disease. About the study: Median disease duration was 7.9 years; 35% smoked at surgery. At postoperative colonoscopy, neoterminal ileum biopsies were taken as M6.

V dropped 4 bases and J dropped 7 bases, with 19 bases sitting between them. CDR1 is SGHDN, CDR2 FVKESK, per germline. The CDR3 is made up of 15 amino acids. Notes on the study in general: Active smokers at surgery had more clonal expansions than non-smokers. Postoperative endoscopy occurred within one year, median 6.9 months.

This clonotype originated in an adult with Crohn's disease. Sequenced material: ileal tissue. V gene TRBV14 combines with J gene TRBJ1-2; no clear D. As DNA, the CDR3 is TGTGCCAGCAGCCCGATTATGGCGGTAGAGAGTGGCTACACCTTC. The encoded protein is CASSPIMAVESGYTF.